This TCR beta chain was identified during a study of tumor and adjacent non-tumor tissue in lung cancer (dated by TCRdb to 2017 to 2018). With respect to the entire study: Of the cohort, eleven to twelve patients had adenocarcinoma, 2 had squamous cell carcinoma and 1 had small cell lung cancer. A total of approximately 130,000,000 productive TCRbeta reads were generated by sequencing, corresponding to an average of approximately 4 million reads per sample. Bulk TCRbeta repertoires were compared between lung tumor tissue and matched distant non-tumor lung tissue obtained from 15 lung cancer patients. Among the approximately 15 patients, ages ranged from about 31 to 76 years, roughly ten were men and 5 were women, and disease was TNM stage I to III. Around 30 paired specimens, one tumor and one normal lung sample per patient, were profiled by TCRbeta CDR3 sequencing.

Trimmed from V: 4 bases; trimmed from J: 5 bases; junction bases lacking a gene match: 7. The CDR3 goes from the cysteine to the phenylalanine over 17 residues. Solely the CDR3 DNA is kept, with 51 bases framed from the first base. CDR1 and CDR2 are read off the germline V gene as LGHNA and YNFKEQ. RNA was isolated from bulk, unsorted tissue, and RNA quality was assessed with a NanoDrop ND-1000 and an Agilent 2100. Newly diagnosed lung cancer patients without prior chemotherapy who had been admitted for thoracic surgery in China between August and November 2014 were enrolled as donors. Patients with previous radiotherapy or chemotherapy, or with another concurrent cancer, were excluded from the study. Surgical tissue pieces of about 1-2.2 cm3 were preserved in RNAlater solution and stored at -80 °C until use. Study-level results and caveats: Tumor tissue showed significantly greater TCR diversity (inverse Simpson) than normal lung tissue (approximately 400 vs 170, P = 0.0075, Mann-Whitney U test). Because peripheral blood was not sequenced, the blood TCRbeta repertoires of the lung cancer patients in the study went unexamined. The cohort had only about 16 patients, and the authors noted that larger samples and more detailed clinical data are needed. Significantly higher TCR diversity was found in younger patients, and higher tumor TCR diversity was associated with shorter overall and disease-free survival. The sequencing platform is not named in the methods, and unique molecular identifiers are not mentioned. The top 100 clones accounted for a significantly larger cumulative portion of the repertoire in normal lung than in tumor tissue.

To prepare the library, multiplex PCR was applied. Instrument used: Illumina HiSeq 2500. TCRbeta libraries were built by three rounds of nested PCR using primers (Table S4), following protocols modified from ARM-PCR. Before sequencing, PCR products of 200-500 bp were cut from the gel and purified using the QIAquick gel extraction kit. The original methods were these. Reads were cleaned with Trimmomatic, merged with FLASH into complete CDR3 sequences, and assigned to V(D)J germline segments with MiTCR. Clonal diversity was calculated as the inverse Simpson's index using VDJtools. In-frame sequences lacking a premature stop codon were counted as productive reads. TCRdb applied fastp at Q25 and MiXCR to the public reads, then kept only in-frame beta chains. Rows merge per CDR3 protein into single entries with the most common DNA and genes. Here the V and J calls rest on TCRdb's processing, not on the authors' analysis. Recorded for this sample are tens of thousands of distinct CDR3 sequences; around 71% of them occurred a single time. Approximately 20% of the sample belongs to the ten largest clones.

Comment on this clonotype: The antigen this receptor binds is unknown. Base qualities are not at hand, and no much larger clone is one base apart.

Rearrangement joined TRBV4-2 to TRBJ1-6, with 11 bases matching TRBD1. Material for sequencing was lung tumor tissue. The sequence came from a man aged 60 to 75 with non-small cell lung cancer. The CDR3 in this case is CASSLVDRGLNNSPLHF. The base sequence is TGTGCCAGCAGCCTTGTGGACAGGGGGCTTAATAATTCACCCCTCCACTTT.